Each of the 27 T cell receptor beta chains below was sequenced from the same sample in a study of blood T cell repertoires in COVID-19. Some clones are missing from TCRdb's copy, which holds only in-frame ones; the method was immunoSEQ multiplex PCR. The table records approximately 300,000 clones, over 85% of them present only once. The sample consisted of PBMCs or T cells enriched from blood (not recorded which). Every receptor here comes from a woman aged 25 to 39 who had recovered from COVID-19.

This chain joins TRBV11-2 and TRBJ2-1; tentatively, D is TRBD1 (5 bases). V lost 10 bases to trimming and J lost 0 bases, with 16 bases between them. The germline V gene encodes CDR1 SGHAT and CDR2 FQNNGV. This CDR3 is 15 amino acids long. CDR3 sequence (DNA): TGTGCCACAGGCCAGGGCCCAAGCTCCTACAATGAGCAGTTCTTC. Translation: CATGQGPSSYNEQFF.

This chain connects TRBV25-1 to TRBJ2-7; 9 positions match TRBD1. The CDR3 spans 14 residues. V gave up 4 bases and J gave up 7 bases; unmatched junction bases: 8. CDR1 is MGHDK and CDR2 is SYGVNS in the germline V gene. The CDR3 loop reads CASSAGQGPREQYF. The CDR3 DNA is TGTGCCAGCAGTGCGGGACAGGGTCCGCGGGAGCAGTACTTC.

The V call is TRBV10-2, the J call TRBJ1-1; 9 bases match TRBD1. This CDR3 spans 13 amino acids. V was clipped by 0 bases and J by 10 bases; unmatched bases: 3. Germline CDR1 WSHSY, CDR2 SAAADI. The CDR3 spells CASSESYRGRAFF. Written as DNA, the CDR3 is TGCGCCAGCAGTGAGTCCTACAGGGGGCGAGCTTTCTTT.

V gene TRBV7-8 combines with J gene TRBJ1-4; D ambiguous. The CDR3 runs to 12 residues. Trimming stripped 5 bases from V and 5 bases from J, with 6 bases between. Germline V gene sequence: CDR1 SGHVS, CDR2 FQNEAQ. CDR3 in amino acids: CASSLINEKLFF. CDR3 sequence (DNA): TGTGCCAGCAGCCTAATCAATGAAAAACTGTTTTTT.

This clone appeared a few times. This chain connects TRBV10-3 to TRBJ1-2; 9 bases align to TRBD1. The germline V gene has CDR1 ENHRY and CDR2 SYGVKD. Trimming cost V 1 base and J 8 bases; bases outside gene matches: 8. This CDR3 has 15 residues. The CDR3 coding sequence is TGTGCCATCAGTGAGTACGGACAGGGGACGGGAGGCTACACCTTC. Its protein product is CAISEYGQGTGGYTF.

This clone is a singleton in its sample. The CDR3 region has the DNA TGTGCCAGCAGTTTTAGGGGCCTTTACAATGAGCAGTTCTTC. Amino acid sequence: CASSFRGLYNEQFF. This chain uses TRBV28 with TRBJ2-1; a possible D gene is TRBD1 (5 bases). This CDR3 spans 14 amino acids. Looked up from germline, CDR1 is MDHEN and CDR2 is SYDVKM. The V gene lost 3 bases and the J gene lost 4 bases, with 10 bases spanning the gap.

V and J are TRBV7-2 and TRBJ2-3; the D is unclear. The CDR3 consists of 14 residues. Looked up from germline, CDR1 is SGHTA and CDR2 is FQGNSA. Trimming removed 1 base at V and 1 base at J, with 6 bases between. CDR3 sequence reads: CASSLGRGTDTQYF. DNA of the CDR3: TGTGCCAGCAGCTTAGGAAGAGGCACAGATACGCAGTATTTT. Combining the CDR3 with reference TRBV7-2 and TRBJ2-3 gives the whole variable domain GAGVSQSPSNKVTEKGKDVELRCDPISGHTALYWYRQSLGQGLEFLIYFQGNSAPDKSGLPSDRFSAERTGGSVSTLTIQRTQQEDSAVYLCASSLGRGTDTQYFGPGTRLTVL.

This chain connects TRBV6-5 to TRBJ1-1; possibly TRBD1 for D (5 bases). CDR3 length: 12 residues. V was trimmed by 8 bases and J by 4 bases, leaving 11 bases between them. From germline, CDR1 is MNHEY and CDR2 SVGAGI. For the CDR3, the DNA is TGTGCCAGCGGGGGGGGTGGCACTGAAGCTTTCTTT. Translating it yields CASGGGGTEAFF.

Turning to this clone: The junction shows a germline mismatch at one end, possibly a read error. This chain connects TRBV28 to TRBJ2-1, with 9 positions matching TRBD1. The CDR3 consists of 15 residues. The V gene's germline CDR1 is MDHEN and CDR2 SYDVKM. The CDR3 sequence is CASRPGTGSFNEQFF. The CDR3 coding sequence is TGTGCCAGCAGACCCGGGACAGGGTCCTTCAATGAGCAGTTCTTC.

The chain combines TRBV7-9 with TRBJ2-7, with D possibly being TRBD1 (5 bases). Germline V gives CDR1 SEHNR, CDR2 FQNEAQ (reference sequence). The CDR3 is 15 amino acids. V was pared by 3 bases and J by 0 bases, with 12 bases between. The CDR3 reads CASSFRASSSYEQYF. The CDR3 coding sequence is TGTGCCAGCAGCTTCAGGGCCTCGAGCTCCTACGAGCAGTACTTC.

This clone has a handful of counts. This chain connects TRBV7-8 to TRBJ1-4; 12 nucleotides line up with TRBD1. The CDR3 totals 15 residues. The V segment lost 3 bases and the J segment 5 bases; nucleotides outside the gene matches: 1. The germline V gene encodes CDR1 SGHVS and CDR2 FQNEAQ. DNA of the CDR3: TGTGCCAGCAGCTTTGGGACAGGGGGCAATGAAAAACTGTTTTTT. Amino acid sequence: CASSFGTGGNEKLFF.

This chain connects TRBV11-2 to TRBJ2-2, with D uncertain. Trimming left V 5 bases short and J 4 bases short, with 11 bases between. The CDR3 extends over 14 amino acids. The V gene's germline CDR1 is SGHAT and CDR2 FQNNGV. DNA for the CDR3: TGTGCCAGCAGCCTTTTAAGAGTCACCGGGGAGCTGTTTTTT. Translating gives CASSLLRVTGELFF.

CDR3 residues: CASSLEGDTEAFF. As DNA, the CDR3 is TGTGCCAGCAGCTTAGAAGGGGACACTGAAGCTTTCTTT. The chain carries TRBV7-9 and TRBJ1-1; D is possibly TRBD1 (5 bases). V was cut by 1 base and J by 3 bases, with 6 bases left in between. From germline, CDR1 is SEHNR and CDR2 FQNEAQ (reference sequence). CDR3 length equals 13 residues. The entire variable domain, with the rest obtained from reference TRBV7-9 and TRBJ1-1, is as follows: DTGVSQNPRHKITKRGQNVTFRCDPISEHNRLYWYRQTLGQGPEFLTYFQNEAQLEKSRLLSDRFSAERPKGSFSTLEIQRTEQGDSAMYLCASSLEGDTEAFFGQGTRLTVV.

The chain carries TRBV6-4 and TRBJ2-1; 12 nucleotides line up with TRBD2. J lost 6 bases, V lost 0 bases, and 0 bases had no gene match. Germline lookup yields CDR1 MRHNA and CDR2 SNTAGT. The CDR3 totals 15 residues. DNA for the CDR3: TGTGCCAGCAGTGACTCACTAGCGGGAGGCAATGAGCAGTTCTTC. This sequence encodes CASSDSLAGGNEQFF.

The chain combines TRBV9 with TRBJ2-2; D gene uncertain. This CDR3 is 15 amino acids long. V was shortened by 2 bases and J by 4 bases, with 12 bases between the two germline ends. The V gene's germline CDR1 is SGDLS and CDR2 YYNGEE. CDR3 DNA sequence: TGTGCCAGCAGCGTGGTAGATTCGGGCACCGGGGAGCTGTTTTTT. Translated, it gives CASSVVDSGTGELFF.

The chain uses TRBV5-1 and TRBJ2-7, with D tentatively TRBD2 (6 bases). CDR1 is SGHRS and CDR2 is YFSETQ in the germline V gene. The CDR3 covers 13 residues. The germline V and J ends were trimmed by 2 bases and 5 bases, with 11 bases remaining between them. CDR3 bases: TGCGCCAGCAGCTTCATGACTAGTAACGAGCAGTACTTC. Amino acids: CASSFMTSNEQYF.

This clone was observed once. The rearrangement uses TRBV5-1 and TRBJ2-3, with 14 bases identical to TRBD2. V dropped 4 bases and J dropped 3; count of bases not matched to a gene: 4. The germline V gene has CDR1 SGHRS and CDR2 YFSETQ. This CDR3 has 16 amino acids. CDR3 region: CASSPWTSGRTDTQYF. Written as DNA, the CDR3 is TGCGCCAGCAGCCCTTGGACTAGCGGGAGGACAGATACGCAGTATTTT.

The CDR3 DNA is TGTGCCAGCAGCTTAATCACTAGCACCCACGAGCAGTACTTC. It specifies CASSLITSTHEQYF. The V gene is TRBV11-2, the J gene TRBJ2-7; TRBD2 might be the D (6 bases). This CDR3 is built from 14 residues. Germline loops: CDR1 SGHAT, CDR2 FQNNGV. The V and J ends lost 2 bases and 5 bases respectively, with 13 bases between them.

The J gene is TRBJ1-4, the V gene TRBV7-9, with a weak D call TRBD1 (5 bases). This CDR3 has 13 amino acids. Germline V gene sequence: CDR1 SEHNR, CDR2 FQNEAQ (reference sequence). The V end was cut by 7 bases, the J end by 4 bases, with 10 bases between. The CDR3 reads CASKRQSNEKLFF. The CDR3 bases are TGTGCCAGCAAACGACAGAGTAATGAAAAACTGTTTTTT.

The chain is built from TRBV5-4 and TRBJ2-3; 9 bases are a match to TRBD2. V shed 9 bases and J 0 bases; nucleotides not matched to a gene: 14. The CDR3 covers 17 residues. Germline lookup yields CDR1 SGHNT and CDR2 YYREEE (reference sequence). The CDR3 DNA is TGTGCCACCTCGCCGCGGGAGGGCCCCCGGAGCACAGATACGCAGTATTTT. Translation gives CATSPREGPRSTDTQYF.

This clone was counted only a few times. The rearrangement uses TRBV3-1 (or the pseudogene TRBV3-2) and TRBJ2-7; 12 bases are shared with TRBD1. Germline V gene sequence: CDR1 LGHDT, CDR2 YNNKEL (reference sequence). The CDR3 has 14 amino acids. The V gene end was trimmed by 4 bases and the J gene end by 5 bases; junction bases not matched to a gene: 3. CDR3: CASSPGQGANEQYF. Written as DNA, the CDR3 is TGTGCCAGCAGCCCGGGACAGGGGGCGAACGAGCAGTACTTC.

V and J are TRBV10-3 and TRBJ2-5, with a tentative D call TRBD2 (6 bases). Trimming removed 6 bases from V and 5 bases from J, with 13 bases in between. Germline V gene sequence: CDR1 ENHRY, CDR2 SYGVKD. The CDR3 spans 13 residues. CDR3 coding DNA: TGTGCCATCAGCGACGGAGGGATCGAGACCCAGTACTTC. As protein: CAISDGGIETQYF.

The chain recombines TRBV18 with TRBJ1-4; D possibly corresponds to TRBD1 (6 bases). This CDR3 comprises 15 residues. V lost 4 bases and J 3 bases, leaving 12 bases between the germline ends. Per germline, CDR1 KGHSH and CDR2 LQKENI. The CDR3: CASSRPGQPNEKLFF. The CDR3 region has the DNA TGTGCCAGCTCACGCCCCGGACAGCCTAATGAAAAACTGTTTTTT. Based on the CDR3 plus reference TRBV18 and TRBJ1-4, the full variable domain is NAGVMQNPRHLVRRRGQEARLRCSPMKGHSHVYWYRQLPEEGLKFMVYLQKENIIDESGMPKERFSAEFPKEGPSILRIQQVVRGDSAAYFCASSRPGQPNEKLFFGSGTQLSVL.

This clone turned up a few times. The rearrangement links TRBV14 to TRBJ2-4; 9 bases align to TRBD2. Germline assignment: CDR1 SGHDN and CDR2 FVKESK. This CDR3 spans 23 amino acids. V lost 0 bases, J lost 1 base, and 22 bases stayed unmatched. The CDR3 reads CASSQDVFPGLAGLWGAKNIQYF. The CDR3 bases are TGTGCCAGCAGCCAAGATGTCTTTCCGGGGCTAGCGGGATTATGGGGGGCCAAAAACATTCAGTACTTC.

The CDR3 DNA reads TGTGCCAGCAGCTTAGATCTTGGGGGGTACACTGAAGCTTTCTTT. It codes for CASSLDLGGYTEAFF. The gene calls are TRBV11-2 and TRBJ1-1; possible D gene TRBD1, 5 bases. CDR3 length: 15 amino acids. CDR1 and CDR2 (germline): SGHAT, FQNNGV. Between the trimmed V and J ends, which lost 0 bases and 3 bases, there was a span of 11 bases.

This chain connects TRBV5-4 to TRBJ2-7; 12 bases fit TRBD2. The CDR3 is made up of 18 amino acids. With 0 bases clipped from V and 0 bases from J, the junction kept 7 bases outside the gene matches. CDR1 is SGHNT and CDR2 is YYREEE in the germline V gene (reference sequence). The CDR3 sequence is CASSLALLAGGSSYEQYF. Here the CDR3 DNA reads TGTGCCAGCAGCTTGGCGTTACTAGCGGGAGGTTCCTCCTACGAGCAGTACTTC.

J is TRBJ2-7 and V is TRBV9, with 12 bases aligning to TRBD2. The V gene end was trimmed by 5 bases and the J gene end by 4 bases; junction bases not matched to a gene: 7. The germline CDR1 and CDR2 sequences are SGDLS and YYNGEE. The CDR3 is 15 amino acids. The CDR3 coding sequence is TGTGCCAGCAGGTCTAGCGGGAGGGAGGGTTACGAGCAGTACTTC. Protein sequence: CASRSSGREGYEQYF.